This record looks at one TCR beta chain sequence and its context. These data come from a study of blood T cell repertoires in COVID-19. The length of the CDR3 is 11 residues. Germline loops: CDR1 MDHEN, CDR2 SYDVKM. Trimming removed 5 bases from V and 10 bases from J, with 9 bases in between. Sequencing used immunoSEQ multiplex PCR; TCRdb keeps in-frame clones, though not all of them. The sample consists of over 350,000 clones, 70% to 90% of them appearing once. The age range of participants was about 18 to 95 years, with residence in more than 20 US areas. The chain uses TRBV28 and TRBJ2-1; D is unclear. Sample: PBMCs or T cells enriched from blood (not recorded which). The source is a woman aged 18-29 years with acute COVID-19. CDR3 nucleotides: TGTGCCAGCAGTGCCCCCCAGGAGCAGTTCTTC. Protein: CASSAPQEQFF.